This T cell receptor beta chain was profiled in a study of T cells in women clearing cervical HPV infection. In the study overall: HLA type could not be excluded as a confounder.

CDR1 is SGHVS, CDR2 FQNEAQ, per germline. Between the trimmed V and J ends, which lost 1 base and 5 bases, there was a span of 18 bases. The CDR3 totals 17 residues. Average input was approximately 1.3 ug genomic DNA for immunoSEQ TCR beta CDR3 amplification. Sequenced by immunoSEQ multiplex PCR; TCRdb stores in-frame clones only, minus some. The sample table includes about 48,000 clones. Dot-blot hybridization genotyped cervical HPV amplified with MY09/MY11 PCR. Study-level points and caveats: CIN3+ cases had significantly higher TCR richness than controls; evenness did not differ.

About this clone: The antigen is unknown. Coverage ceases 3 residues before the CDR3 finishes, and the germline J gene fills in the end.

V usage is TRBV7-8 and J usage is TRBJ1-5, with a possible D match to TRBD1 (6 bases). Sequences were obtained from blood buffy coat. The receptor comes from a woman between 18 and 70 years old with a cervical HPV16 infection that either progressed to CIN3+ or cleared (not recorded which). CDR3 sequence reads: CASSLVAWGRPDQPQHF. Partial CDR3 DNA: TGTGCCAGCAGCTTAGTCGCCTGGGGGCGACCCGATCAGCCC.